This is a list of T cell receptor beta chains from one sample in a study of cytomegalovirus exposure and HLA in healthy donors. Produced via immunoSEQ multiplex PCR; TCRdb's table is partial and in-frame only. Of around 180,000 clones detected, under 80% appear once; the ten largest clones hold roughly 13%. Sequencing was carried out using PBMCs. These receptors originate from a woman between 50 and 59 years old in good health and CMV-seropositive. The CDR3 runs from the conserved cysteine through the conserved F or W. D genes are given only for firm matches. Some rows mark clone size as missing; the rest say once, few, many or name a class of expanded clone.

clone_size	v_call	d_call	cdr3_length	j_call	cdr3_nt	cdr3_aa
.	TRBV5-8	.	15	TRBJ1-1	TGTGCCAGCAGCTTGGGGGTTACTATGAACACTGAAGCTTTCTTT	CASSLGVTMNTEAFF
.	TRBV11-2	TRBD2	17	TRBJ2-3	TGTGCCAGCAGCTTAACATCTAGCGGGGGGAGCACAGATACGCAGTATTTT	CASSLTSSGGSTDTQYF
.	TRBV4-1	TRBD2	19	TRBJ2-4	TGCGCCAGCAGCCAAGACCCAGCGGGGAGACCTTTAGCCAAAAACATTCAGTACTTC	CASSQDPAGRPLAKNIQYF
.	TRBV30	.	13	TRBJ2-7	TGTGCCTGGGGTCTGGGGGGGGCGTACGAGCAGTACTTC	CAWGLGGAYEQYF
.	TRBV4-1	.	15	TRBJ1-3	TGCGCCAGCAGCCGCCAGGGAGGAACTGGAAACACCATATATTTT	CASSRQGGTGNTIYF
.	TRBV6-6	.	14	TRBJ2-2	TGTGCCAGCACCGAACTAGTGAGCACCGGGGAGCTGTTTTTT	CASTELVSTGELFF
.	TRBV28	.	12	TRBJ2-7	TGTGCCAGCAGTCTCATAGAGAGCGAGCAGTACTTC	CASSLIESEQYF
.	TRBV9	TRBD1	15	TRBJ2-4	TGTGCCAGCAGCGTTTCGACAGGGTCTCAAAACATTCAGTACTTC	CASSVSTGSQNIQYF
.	TRBV10-2	TRBD2	16	TRBJ2-2	TGCGCCGCCAAGACAGCGGGGGGCCTTAGTATCGGGGAGCTGTTTTTT	CAAKTAGGLSIGELFF
.	TRBV6-1	.	16	TRBJ1-1	TGTGCCAGCAGTGAAGCGCGGGGATTCGGGAGGCCTGAAGCTTTCTTT	CASSEARGFGRPEAFF
.	TRBV25-1	.	15	TRBJ1-3	TGTGCCAGCAGTGAGGCTGCGACGGGAACTAGCACCATATATTTT	CASSEAATGTSTIYF
.	TRBV9	TRBD2	15	TRBJ2-5	TGTGCCAGCAGCCCACTAGCGGGGGGAAAGGAGACCCAGTACTTC	CASSPLAGGKETQYF
.	TRBV6-1	.	15	TRBJ1-5	TGTGCCAGCAGTGAATCTAGTCTCAGCAATCAGCCCCAGCATTTT	CASSESSLSNQPQHF
.	TRBV27	TRBD1	17	TRBJ2-4	TGTGCCAGCAGTTCCCGGGGGACAGGGGGCGATATAAACATTCAGTACTTC	CASSSRGTGGDINIQYF
once	TRBV5-4	.	14	TRBJ2-5	TGTGCCAGCAGCGCGGTCTCTAGTGGCGAGACCCAGTACTTC	CASSAVSSGETQYF
few	TRBV4-2	TRBD1	16	TRBJ1-5	TGTGCCAGCAGCCAAGATCCCCACAGGGGGGGACAGCCCCAGCATTTT	CASSQDPHRGGQPQHF
few	TRBV11-2	TRBD1	15	TRBJ2-3	TGTGCCAGCAGCAGGAACAGGGGTTCCACAGATACGCAGTATTTT	CASSRNRGSTDTQYF
few	TRBV29-1	TRBD1	14	TRBJ1-2	TGCAGCGCAAGACAGGGGAGCTTAACCTATGGCTACACCTTC	CSARQGSLTYGYTF
.	TRBV4-1	.	16	TRBJ2-5	TGCGCCAGCAGCCAAGGACGCGGGGCGATGGTGGAGACCCAGTACTTC	CASSQGRGAMVETQYF
.	TRBV9	.	14	TRBJ2-7	TGTGCCAGCAGCGTCGGGGCAGGGGTTTTCGAGCAGTACTTC	CASSVGAGVFEQYF
.	TRBV7-9	.	12	TRBJ1-3	TGTGCCAGCAGCACCCACGGGGACACCATATATTTT	CASSTHGDTIYF
.	TRBV6-5	.	12	TRBJ1-1	TGTGCCAGCAGTTACGGACAGACTGAAGCTTTCTTT	CASSYGQTEAFF
.	TRBV5-1	TRBD1	15	TRBJ2-2	TGCGCCAGCCAACCGGGACAGGGATATACCGGGGAGCTGTTTTTT	CASQPGQGYTGELFF
few	TRBV7-9	TRBD2	14	TRBJ2-1	TGTGCCAGCAAATTAGCGGGGGGGCCCTATGAGCAGTTCTTC	CASKLAGGPYEQFF
.	TRBV5-1	TRBD2	14	TRBJ2-7	TGCGCCAGCAGCGGGACTAGCGGGGGATACGAGCAGTACTTC	CASSGTSGGYEQYF
.	TRBV19	.	17	TRBJ1-6	TGTGCCAGTAGTAGCGGTATCCTTAGCTCCTATAATTCACCCCTCCACTTT	CASSSGILSSYNSPLHF
.	TRBV5-4	TRBD1	15	TRBJ1-4	TGTGCCAGCAGCTTAAAGACAGGGGCTAATGAAAAACTGTTTTTT	CASSLKTGANEKLFF
.	TRBV5-1	TRBD1	15	TRBJ2-1	TGCGCCAGCAGCTCCGGGACAGGGGCTTTCGATGAGCAGTTCTTC	CASSSGTGAFDEQFF
.	TRBV9	TRBD1	15	TRBJ2-2	TGTGCCAGCAGCGGGGGACAGGGGAACACCGGGGAGCTGTTTTTT	CASSGGQGNTGELFF
.	TRBV2	.	13	TRBJ2-7	TGTGCCAGCAGGGGGATGGACAGCTACGAGCAGTACTTC	CASRGMDSYEQYF
.	TRBV7-7	TRBD2	17	TRBJ2-5	TGTGCTAGCAGCTTATTCCCGATTAGCGGGGGGTCAGAGACCCAGTACTTC	CASSLFPISGGSETQYF
.	TRBV7-6	TRBD2	15	TRBJ2-7	TGTGCCAGCAGCTCCTTCCAAGGGAGGGAATACGAGCAGTACTTC	CASSSFQGREYEQYF
.	TRBV11-3	TRBD1	15	TRBJ2-7	TGTGCCAGCAGCTTCGGGACAGGGGGCTCCTACGAGCAGTACTTC	CASSFGTGGSYEQYF
few	TRBV7-9	.	15	TRBJ1-4	TGTGCCAGCAGCGGGCGTGACAGGTCTAATGAAAAACTGTTTTTT	CASSGRDRSNEKLFF
.	TRBV19	.	14	TRBJ1-1	TGTGCCAGTAGTATCAAAACAGGTACCACTGAAGCTTTCTTT	CASSIKTGTTEAFF
.	TRBV5-8	TRBD1	14	TRBJ2-5	TGTGCCAGCACCCGGGACAGGGGGCAAGAGACCCAGTACTTC	CASTRDRGQETQYF
.	TRBV6-5	TRBD1	13	TRBJ1-2	TGTGCCAGCAGTACCAGGGGGTTTGATGGCTACACCTTC	CASSTRGFDGYTF
.	TRBV27	TRBD2	18	TRBJ2-5	TGTGCCAGCAGTTCCTCGGGGGGGCGAGGAACAAGTCAAGAGACCCAGTACTTC	CASSSSGGRGTSQETQYF
.	TRBV2	TRBD1	13	TRBJ2-2	TGTGCCAGCAGGCAGGGGGCATCCGGGGAGCTGTTTTTT	CASRQGASGELFF
once	TRBV6-5	.	14	TRBJ1-2	TGTGCCAGCAACAGACACTTACAGGGCGGTGGCTACACCTTC	CASNRHLQGGGYTF
once	TRBV5-1	.	15	TRBJ2-3	TGCGCCAGCAGCTTCTTCCGGGTCCCCCCGGATACGCAGTATTTT	CASSFFRVPPDTQYF
.	TRBV7-9	TRBD1	14	TRBJ1-1	TGTGCCAGCAGCTTCAGACAGGGTGGCACTGAAGCTTTCTTT	CASSFRQGGTEAFF
.	TRBV18	TRBD1	15	TRBJ1-1	TGTGCCAGCTCACCAATGAGTCCAGGGGGCACTGAAGCTTTCTTT	CASSPMSPGGTEAFF
few	TRBV4-1	.	13	TRBJ2-3	TGCGCCAGCAGCCAAGAATCGGGAGATACGCAGTATTTT	CASSQESGDTQYF
.	TRBV5-1	TRBD2	16	TRBJ2-5	TGCGCCAGCAGCTTGGCGGGACTAGGAGGGAAAGAGACCCAGTACTTC	CASSLAGLGGKETQYF
once	TRBV18	TRBD1	17	TRBJ2-5	TGTGCCAGCTCACCAAGTCAAGGACAGGGGGTTGTCGAGACCCAGTACTTC	CASSPSQGQGVVETQYF
once	TRBV6-1	TRBD1	17	TRBJ1-5	TGTGCCAGCCGTGACAGGGGAGGGGACCTTAGCAATCAGCCCCAGCATTTT	CASRDRGGDLSNQPQHF
.	TRBV5-1	TRBD1	15	TRBJ2-7	TGCGCCAGCAGCTTAGTCCAGGGGGCAAACTACGAGCAGTACTTC	CASSLVQGANYEQYF
once	TRBV6-1	.	15	TRBJ2-3	TGTGCCAGCAGCCAAGGGGGGGGCTCCAGGCATACGCAGTATTTT	CASSQGGGSRHTQYF
.	TRBV6-5	.	13	TRBJ1-2	TGTGCCAGCAGCATGGGGGGGATTTATGGCTACACCTTC	CASSMGGIYGYTF
.	TRBV2	TRBD2	14	TRBJ2-7	TGTGCCAGCAGTTTACTAGCGGGGGAGTACGAGCAGTACTTC	CASSLLAGEYEQYF
.	TRBV27	.	11	TRBJ1-1	TGTGCCAGCGCGATCGGGGGGGAAGCTTTCTTT	CASAIGGEAFF
few	TRBV4-1	.	13	TRBJ2-1	TGCGCCAGCAGCCAAGATGGAGGTACTGAGCAGTTCTTC	CASSQDGGTEQFF